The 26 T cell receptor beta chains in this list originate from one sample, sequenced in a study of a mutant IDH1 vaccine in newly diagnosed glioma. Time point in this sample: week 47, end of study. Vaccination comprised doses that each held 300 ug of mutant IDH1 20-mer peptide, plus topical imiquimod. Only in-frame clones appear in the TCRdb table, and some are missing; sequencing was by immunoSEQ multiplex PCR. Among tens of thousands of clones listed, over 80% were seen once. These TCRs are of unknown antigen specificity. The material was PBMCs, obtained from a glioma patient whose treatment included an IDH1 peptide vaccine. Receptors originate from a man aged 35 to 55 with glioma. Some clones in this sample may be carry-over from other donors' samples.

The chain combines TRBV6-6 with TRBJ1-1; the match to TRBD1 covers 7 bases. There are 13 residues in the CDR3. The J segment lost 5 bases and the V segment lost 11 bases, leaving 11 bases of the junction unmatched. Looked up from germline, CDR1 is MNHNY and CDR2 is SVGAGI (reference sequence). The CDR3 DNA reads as TGTGCCGGGCGAGGGACAGTCGGAACTGAAGCTTTCTTT. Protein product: CAGRGTVGTEAFF.

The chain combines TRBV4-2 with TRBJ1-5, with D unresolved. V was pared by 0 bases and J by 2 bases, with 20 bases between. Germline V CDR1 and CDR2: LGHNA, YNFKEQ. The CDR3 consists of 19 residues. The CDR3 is CASSQDKSWVDGGNQPQHF. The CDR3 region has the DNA TGTGCCAGCAGCCAAGATAAGTCGTGGGTTGACGGGGGCAATCAGCCCCAGCATTTT.

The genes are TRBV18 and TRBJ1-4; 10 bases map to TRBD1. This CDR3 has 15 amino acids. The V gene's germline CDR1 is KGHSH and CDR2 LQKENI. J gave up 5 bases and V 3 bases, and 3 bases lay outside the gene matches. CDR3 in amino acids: CASSPQTGGNEKLFF. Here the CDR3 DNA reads TGTGCCAGCTCACCCCAGACAGGGGGCAATGAAAAACTGTTTTTT.

The CDR3 region is CASSPETSTDTQYF. DNA for the CDR3: TGTGCCAGCAGCCCTGAAACTAGCACAGATACGCAGTATTTT. The V call is TRBV11-2, the J call TRBJ2-3; no clear D gene. The CDR3 sequence is 14 residues long. Trimming pared 5 bases from V and 0 bases from J, leaving 9 bases between. Germline CDR1 and CDR2: SGHAT and FQNNGV. The whole variable domain, remainder taken from reference TRBV11-2 and TRBJ2-3, is EAGVAQSPRYKIIEKRQSVAFWCNPISGHATLYWYQQILGQGPKLLIQFQNNGVVDDSQLPKDRFSAERLKGVDSTLKIQPAKLEDSAVYLCASSPETSTDTQYFGPGTRLTVL.

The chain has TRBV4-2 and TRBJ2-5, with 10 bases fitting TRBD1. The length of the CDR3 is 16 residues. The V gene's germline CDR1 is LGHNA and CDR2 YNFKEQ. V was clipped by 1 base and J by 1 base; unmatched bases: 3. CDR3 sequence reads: CASSQVGTGVQETQYF. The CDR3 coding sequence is TGTGCCAGCAGCCAAGTCGGGACAGGGGTCCAAGAGACCCAGTACTTC.

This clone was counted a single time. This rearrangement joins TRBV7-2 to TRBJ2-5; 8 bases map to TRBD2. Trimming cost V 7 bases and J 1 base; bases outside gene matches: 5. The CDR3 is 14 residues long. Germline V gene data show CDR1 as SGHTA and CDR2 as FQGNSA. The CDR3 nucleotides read TGTGCCAGCACCGTAAGCGGGGGCCAAGAGACCCAGTACTTC. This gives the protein CASTVSGGQETQYF.

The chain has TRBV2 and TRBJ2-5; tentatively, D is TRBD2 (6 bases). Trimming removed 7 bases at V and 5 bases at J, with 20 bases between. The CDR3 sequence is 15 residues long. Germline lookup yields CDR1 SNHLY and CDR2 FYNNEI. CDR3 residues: CASTWGGAPHETQYF. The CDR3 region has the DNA TGTGCCAGCACCTGGGGCGGGGCTCCCCATGAGACCCAGTACTTC.

The CDR3 coding sequence is TGTGCCAGTAGTATGGAGTCAGTCTCACCCCTCCACTTT. It specifies CASSMESVSPLHF. The genes are TRBV19 and TRBJ1-6, with D unclear. V gave up 3 bases and J gave up 10 bases, with 10 bases separating them. The CDR3 loop spans 13 amino acids. The germline V gene has CDR1 LNHDA and CDR2 SQIVND (reference sequence).

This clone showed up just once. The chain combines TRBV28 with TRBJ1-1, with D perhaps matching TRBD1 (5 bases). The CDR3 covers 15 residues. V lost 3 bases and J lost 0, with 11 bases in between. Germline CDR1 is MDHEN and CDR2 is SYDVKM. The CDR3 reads CASSLERGMNTEAFF. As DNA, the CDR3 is TGTGCCAGCAGTTTGGAGCGGGGCATGAACACTGAAGCTTTCTTT.

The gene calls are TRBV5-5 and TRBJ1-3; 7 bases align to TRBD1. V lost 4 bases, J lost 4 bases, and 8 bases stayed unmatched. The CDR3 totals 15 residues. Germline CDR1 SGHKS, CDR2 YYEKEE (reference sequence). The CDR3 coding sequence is TGTGCCAGCAGCGAAGAGGGGGCTTGGGGAAACACCATATATTTT. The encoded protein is CASSEEGAWGNTIYF.

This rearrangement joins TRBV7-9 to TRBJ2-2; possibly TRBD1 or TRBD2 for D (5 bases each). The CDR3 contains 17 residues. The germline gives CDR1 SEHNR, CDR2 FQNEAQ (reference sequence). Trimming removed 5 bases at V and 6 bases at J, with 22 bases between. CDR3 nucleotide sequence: TGTGCCAGCAGCGATACTATTGTGGGGGTTTCAGCCGGGGAGCTGTTTTTT. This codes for CASSDTIVGVSAGELFF.

The CDR3 loop is CASFSSSYEQYF. DNA of the CDR3: TGTGCCAGCTTTTCTAGCTCCTACGAGCAGTACTTC. The chain joins TRBV27 to TRBJ2-7; D unresolved. Germline V gene data show CDR1 as MNHEY and CDR2 as SMNVEV (reference sequence). V lost 8 bases and J 0 bases, leaving 8 bases between the germline ends. The length of the CDR3 is 12 residues.

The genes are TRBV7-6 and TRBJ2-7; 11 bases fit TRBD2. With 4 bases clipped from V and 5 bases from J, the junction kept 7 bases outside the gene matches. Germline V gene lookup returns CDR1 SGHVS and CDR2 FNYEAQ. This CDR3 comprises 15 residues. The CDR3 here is CASSSGGTSGDEQYF. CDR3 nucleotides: TGTGCCAGCAGCTCAGGGGGGACTAGCGGCGACGAGCAGTACTTC.

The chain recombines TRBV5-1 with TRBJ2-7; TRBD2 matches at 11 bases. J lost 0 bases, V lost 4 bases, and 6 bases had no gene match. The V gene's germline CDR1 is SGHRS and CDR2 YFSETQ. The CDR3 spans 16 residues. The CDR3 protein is CASSKTSGGVSYEQYF. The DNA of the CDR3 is TGCGCCAGCAGCAAAACTAGCGGGGGTGTCTCCTACGAGCAGTACTTC.

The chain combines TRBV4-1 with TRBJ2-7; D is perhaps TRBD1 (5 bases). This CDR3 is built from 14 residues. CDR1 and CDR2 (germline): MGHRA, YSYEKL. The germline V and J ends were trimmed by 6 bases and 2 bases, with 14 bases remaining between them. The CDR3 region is CASSRSGWTYEQYF. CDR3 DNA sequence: TGCGCCAGCAGTAGGTCAGGGTGGACCTACGAGCAGTACTTC.

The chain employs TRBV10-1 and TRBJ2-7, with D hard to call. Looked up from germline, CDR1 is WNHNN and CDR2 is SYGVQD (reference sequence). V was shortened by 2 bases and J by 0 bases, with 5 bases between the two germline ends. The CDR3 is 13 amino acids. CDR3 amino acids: CASSELDSYEQYF. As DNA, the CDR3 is TGCGCCAGCAGTGAGCTGGACTCCTACGAGCAGTACTTC.

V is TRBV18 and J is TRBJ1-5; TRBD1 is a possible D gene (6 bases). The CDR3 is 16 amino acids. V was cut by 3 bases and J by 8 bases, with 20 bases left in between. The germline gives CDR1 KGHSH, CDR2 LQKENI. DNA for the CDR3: TGTGCCAGCTCACCTACGCAGGGGTCTTCTGGAGAGCCCCAGCATTTT. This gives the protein CASSPTQGSSGEPQHF. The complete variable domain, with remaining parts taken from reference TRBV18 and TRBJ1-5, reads NAGVMQNPRHLVRRRGQEARLRCSPMKGHSHVYWYRQLPEEGLKFMVYLQKENIIDESGMPKERFSAEFPKEGPSILRIQQVVRGDSAAYFCASSPTQGSSGEPQHFGDGTRLSIL.

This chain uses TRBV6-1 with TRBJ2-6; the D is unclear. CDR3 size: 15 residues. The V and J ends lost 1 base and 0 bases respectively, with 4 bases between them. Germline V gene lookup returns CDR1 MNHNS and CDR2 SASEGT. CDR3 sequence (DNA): TGTGCCAGCAGTGAAGGTATCTCTGGGGCCAACGTCCTGACTTTC. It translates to CASSEGISGANVLTF.

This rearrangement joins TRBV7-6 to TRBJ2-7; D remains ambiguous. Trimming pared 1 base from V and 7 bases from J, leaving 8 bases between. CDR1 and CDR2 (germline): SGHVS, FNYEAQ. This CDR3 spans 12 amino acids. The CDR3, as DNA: TGTGCCAGCAGCTTAGGGTCGTCTGAGCAGTACTTC. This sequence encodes CASSLGSSEQYF.

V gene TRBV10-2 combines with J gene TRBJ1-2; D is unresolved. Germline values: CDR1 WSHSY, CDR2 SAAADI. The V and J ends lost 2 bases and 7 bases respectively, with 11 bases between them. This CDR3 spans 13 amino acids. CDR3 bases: TGCGCCAGCAGTGAGCGAGGGCCTGGTGGCTACACCTTC. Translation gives CASSERGPGGYTF.

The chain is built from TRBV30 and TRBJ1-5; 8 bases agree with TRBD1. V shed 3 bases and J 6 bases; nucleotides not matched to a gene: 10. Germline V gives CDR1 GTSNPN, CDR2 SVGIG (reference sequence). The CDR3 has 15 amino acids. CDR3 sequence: CAWRVTGTGGQPQHF. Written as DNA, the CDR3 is TGTGCCTGGAGAGTCACCGGGACAGGAGGTCAGCCCCAGCATTTT.

In DNA, the CDR3 is TGTGCCAGCAGGGACAGGGGCCCTGGTGAAGCTTTCTTT. Protein sequence: CASRDRGPGEAFF. The chain uses TRBV2 and TRBJ1-1; 9 bases agree with TRBD1. The CDR3 consists of 13 residues. CDR1 SNHLY and CDR2 FYNNEI come from the germline V gene. Unmatched junction bases numbered 6, after V lost 6 bases and J lost 7 bases.

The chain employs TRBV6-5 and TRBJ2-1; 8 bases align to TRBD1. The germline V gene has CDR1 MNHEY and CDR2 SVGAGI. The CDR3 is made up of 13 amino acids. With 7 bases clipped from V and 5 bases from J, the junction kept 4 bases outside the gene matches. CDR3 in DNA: TGTGCCAGCACCGGGACAGGCCACAATGAGCAGTTCTTC. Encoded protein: CASTGTGHNEQFF.

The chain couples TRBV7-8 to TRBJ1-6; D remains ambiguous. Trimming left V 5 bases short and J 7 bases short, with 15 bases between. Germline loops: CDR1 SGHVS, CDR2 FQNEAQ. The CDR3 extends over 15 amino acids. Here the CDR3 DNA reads TGTGCCAGCAGCCCGTACCGGCTTGAGAATTCACCCCTCCACTTT. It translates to CASSPYRLENSPLHF.

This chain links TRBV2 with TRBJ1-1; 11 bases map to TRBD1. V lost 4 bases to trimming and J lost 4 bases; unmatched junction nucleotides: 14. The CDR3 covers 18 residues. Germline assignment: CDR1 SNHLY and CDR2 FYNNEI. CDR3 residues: CASSGIGQGASVFTEAFF. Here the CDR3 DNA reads TGTGCCAGCAGTGGCATAGGACAGGGGGCGAGTGTATTCACTGAAGCTTTCTTT. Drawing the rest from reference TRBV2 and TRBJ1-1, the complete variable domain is EPEVTQTPSHQVTQMGQEVILRCVPISNHLYFYWYRQILGQKVEFLVSFYNNEISEKSEIFDDQFSVERPDGSNFTLKIRSTKLEDSAMYFCASSGIGQGASVFTEAFFGQGTRLTVV.

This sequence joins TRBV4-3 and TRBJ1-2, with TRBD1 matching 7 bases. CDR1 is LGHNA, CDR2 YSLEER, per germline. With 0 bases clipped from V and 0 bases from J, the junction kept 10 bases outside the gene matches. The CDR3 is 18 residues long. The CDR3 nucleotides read TGCGCCAGCAGCCAAGACCGAGGGGGAGGGGGCTCTAACTATGGCTACACCTTC. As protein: CASSQDRGGGGSNYGYTF.